This TCR beta chain emerged from a study of T cell responses to AZD1222 COVID-19 vaccine. This CDR3 is built from 14 residues. V lost 9 bases to trimming and J lost 0 bases, with 12 bases between them. From germline, CDR1 is SGHNT and CDR2 YENEEA. This clone was detected once. This table comes from immunoSEQ multiplex PCR, and its TCRdb copy is limited to in-frame clones, with some not included. The sample has roughly 110,000 clones, more than 75% seen once. The receptor was isolated from an adult in good health. The chain links TRBV11-3 to TRBJ2-1; D unclear. This sample comprised peripheral blood, obtained on day 0 of AZD1222 vaccination. The CDR3 spells CASSTLGSYNEQFF. In nucleotides, the CDR3 is TGTGCCAGTAGCACCTTAGGCTCCTACAATGAGCAGTTCTTC.